What follows describes a single TCR beta chain. The sample comes from a study of OX40 agonist ivuxolimab in advanced cancers. Study summary: In this trial design, patients received ivuxolimab intravenously at 0.01 to 10 mg/kg every 2 weeks. Each dose-escalation patient presented with hepatocellular carcinoma, melanoma, renal cell or head and neck cancer.

Repertoires were generated with immunoSEQ multiplex PCR, while TCRdb's copy carries only in-frame clones and drops some. The table includes about 58,000 clones, roughly 88% detected once. The source material was CD4+ or CD8+ T cells sorted from blood, sampled in a trial of the OX40 agonist ivuxolimab. This receptor was identified in an adult with an advanced solid tumor such as melanoma, head and neck, liver or kidney cancer.

CDR3 residues: CASSSPTLSYEQYF. DNA for the CDR3: TGTGCCAGCAGTTCGCCCACCCTCTCCTACGAGCAGTACTTC. The chain combines TRBV27 with TRBJ2-7, with D hard to call. The CDR3 sequence is 14 residues long. From germline, CDR1 is MNHEY and CDR2 SMNVEV (reference sequence). Trimming pared 4 bases from V and 0 bases from J, leaving 10 bases between.